This T cell receptor (beta chain) was captured by sequencing in a study of T cells expressing NK-cell markers. Overall study context: The study sequenced eight donors, seven HCMV-seropositive and one seronegative.

With regard to this clonotype: What it binds is unknown.

The CDR3 sequence is 15 residues long. Per germline, CDR1 MNHEY and CDR2 SVGEGT. 5'RACE template switching built TCR beta cDNA with unique molecular identifiers. TCRdb re-analyzed the 5' RACE reads; it lists each CDR3 protein once, without DNA. The sample includes hundreds of thousands of distinct CDR3 sequences. Findings and limits, study-wide: In several donors, dominant clonotypes made up roughly 25-60.1% of CD3+CD56-NKG2C+ cells. The dominant NKG2C+ clonotypes represented 1.0-7.0% of CD8+ T cells in six donors.

This chain connects TRBV6-2 or TRBV6-3 to TRBJ2-1; TCRdb lists TRBD2, though no DNA is available to test this call. Sequenced sample: blood T cells: a sorted CD56 or NKG2C T cell subset, CD4+ or CD8+ T cells, or bulk PBMC T cells (not recorded which). This receptor was obtained from a man aged 18-30 years in good health. CDR3 protein: CASSYGREGVDEQFF.